This entry lists 6 T cell receptor beta chains sequenced from one sample in a study of human T cells and chemical hapten exposure. Time point noted: pre-sensitization, week 0. Treatment defined: therapeutic diphenylcyclopropenone sensitization with weekly scalp DPC. TCRdb itself ran the RACE reads through MiXCR, one entry per CDR3 protein. Among under 300,000 distinct CDR3 sequences listed, approximately 7.5% were seen once. The sequences come from whole blood, collected in connection with sensitization to the hapten diphenylcyclopropenone (DPC). All receptors come from a man between 18 and 35 years old with alopecia areata. Some clones in this sample may be carry-over from other donors' samples.

The chain couples TRBV28 to TRBJ2-5; D not resolved. The CDR3 covers 14 residues. V lost 5 bases to trimming and J lost 0 bases, with 10 bases between them. Germline loops: CDR1 MDHEN, CDR2 SYDVKM. The CDR3: CASSQRHNQETQYF. DNA of the CDR3: TGTGCCAGCAGTCAGAGACACAACCAAGAGACCCAGTACTTC.

The chain uses TRBV11-2 and TRBJ2-2; D not certain. V gave up 8 bases and J gave up 1 base, with 11 bases separating them. Germline values: CDR1 SGHAT, CDR2 FQNNGV. This CDR3 is built from 14 residues. CDR3 amino acids: CASQMWGNTGELFF. As DNA, the CDR3 is TGTGCCAGCCAGATGTGGGGGAACACCGGGGAGCTGTTTTTT.

This clonotype was counted between two and nine times. The V and J genes are TRBV7-9 and TRBJ2-5; D uncertain. The V end was cut by 7 bases, the J end by 5 bases, with 11 bases between. Germline V gene lookup returns CDR1 SEHNR and CDR2 FQNEAQ (reference sequence). The CDR3 loop spans 12 amino acids. CDR3 bases: TGTGCCAGCACGCGGACCCAGGAGACCCAGTACTTC. It encodes CASTRTQETQYF. The full variable domain, its missing parts supplied by reference TRBV7-9 and TRBJ2-5, is DTGVSQNPRHKITKRGQNVTFRCDPISEHNRLYWYRQTLGQGPEFLTYFQNEAQLEKSRLLSDRFSAERPKGSFSTLEIQRTEQGDSAMYLCASTRTQETQYFGPGTRLLVL.

This clonotype has ten or more counts. This chain connects TRBV7-9 to TRBJ1-2; D remains unclear. Germline CDR1 is SEHNR and CDR2 is FQNEAQ (reference sequence). The V and J ends lost 1 base and 4 bases respectively, with 16 bases between them. The CDR3 runs 16 residues. CDR3 sequence (DNA): TGTGCCAGCAGCTTAGTGGCTCAGCTGTCGATCTATGGCTACACCTTC. Its translation: CASSLVAQLSIYGYTF.

This clonotype was seen ten or more times. V is TRBV7-3 and J is TRBJ2-3; 8 bases map to TRBD1. J lost 11 bases, V lost 5 bases, and 9 bases had no gene match. The CDR3 runs 13 residues. CDR1 is SGHTA, CDR2 FQGTGA, per germline. CDR3 in amino acids: CASSGETGTGQYF. CDR3 coding DNA: TGTGCCAGCAGCGGAGAGACCGGGACAGGGCAGTATTTT.

This clonotype has a count of ten or more. The chain employs TRBV28 and TRBJ2-4; 10 nucleotides match TRBD1. This CDR3 has 22 amino acids. V lost 2 bases to trimming and J lost 0 bases; unmatched junction nucleotides: 19. CDR1 MDHEN and CDR2 SYDVKM come from the germline V gene. The CDR3 bases are TGTGCCAGCAGTTTAGCGCCTCGGACAGGGGGAGACCTAGGCTCAGCCAAAAACATTCAGTACTTC. Its translation: CASSLAPRTGGDLGSAKNIQYF.